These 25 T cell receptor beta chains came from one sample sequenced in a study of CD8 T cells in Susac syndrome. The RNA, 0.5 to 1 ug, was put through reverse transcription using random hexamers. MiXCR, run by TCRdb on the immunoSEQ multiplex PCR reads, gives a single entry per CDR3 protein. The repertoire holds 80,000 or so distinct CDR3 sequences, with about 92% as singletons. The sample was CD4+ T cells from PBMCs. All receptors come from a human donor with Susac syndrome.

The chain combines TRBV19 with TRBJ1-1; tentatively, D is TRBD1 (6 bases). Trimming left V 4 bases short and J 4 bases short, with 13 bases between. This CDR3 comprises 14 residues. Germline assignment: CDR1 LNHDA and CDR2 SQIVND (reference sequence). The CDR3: CASSTPRGSTEAFF. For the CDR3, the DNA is TGTGCCAGTAGTACACCCAGGGGATCCACTGAAGCTTTCTTT.

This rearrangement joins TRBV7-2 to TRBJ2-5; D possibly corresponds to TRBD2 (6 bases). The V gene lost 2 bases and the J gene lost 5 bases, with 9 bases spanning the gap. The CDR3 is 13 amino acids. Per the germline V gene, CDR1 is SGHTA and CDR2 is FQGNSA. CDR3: CASSLTSLETQYF. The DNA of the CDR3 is TGTGCCAGCAGCTTAACTAGCCTTGAGACCCAGTACTTC.

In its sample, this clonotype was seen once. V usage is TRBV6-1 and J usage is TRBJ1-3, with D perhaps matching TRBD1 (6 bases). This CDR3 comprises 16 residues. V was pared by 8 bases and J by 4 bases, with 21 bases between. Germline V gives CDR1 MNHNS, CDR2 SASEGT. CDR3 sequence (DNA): TGTGCCAGCCACAGGGATCGGATATTTTCGGGAAACACCATATATTTT. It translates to CASHRDRIFSGNTIYF.

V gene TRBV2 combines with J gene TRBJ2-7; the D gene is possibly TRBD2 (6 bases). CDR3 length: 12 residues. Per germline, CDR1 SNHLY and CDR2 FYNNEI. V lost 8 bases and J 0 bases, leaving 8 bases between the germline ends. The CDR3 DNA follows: TGTGCCAGCGGGGGGAGCTCCTACGAGCAGTACTTC. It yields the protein CASGGSSYEQYF. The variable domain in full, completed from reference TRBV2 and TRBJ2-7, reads EPEVTQTPSHQVTQMGQEVILRCVPISNHLYFYWYRQILGQKVEFLVSFYNNEISEKSEIFDDQFSVERPDGSNFTLKIRSTKLEDSAMYFCASGGSSYEQYFGPGTRLTVT.

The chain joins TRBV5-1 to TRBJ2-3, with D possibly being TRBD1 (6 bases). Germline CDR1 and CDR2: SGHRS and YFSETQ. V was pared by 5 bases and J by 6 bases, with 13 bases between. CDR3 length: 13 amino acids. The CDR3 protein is CASSFWGPDTQYF. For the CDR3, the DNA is TGCGCCAGCAGTTTTTGGGGGCCGGATACGCAGTATTTT.

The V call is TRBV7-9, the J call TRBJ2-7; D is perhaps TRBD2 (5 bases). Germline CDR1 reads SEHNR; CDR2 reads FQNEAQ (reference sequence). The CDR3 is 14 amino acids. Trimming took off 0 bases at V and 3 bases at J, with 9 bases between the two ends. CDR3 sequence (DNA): TGTGCCAGCAGCTTAGCCGGGGTCCTCTACGAGCAGTACTTC. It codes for CASSLAGVLYEQYF.

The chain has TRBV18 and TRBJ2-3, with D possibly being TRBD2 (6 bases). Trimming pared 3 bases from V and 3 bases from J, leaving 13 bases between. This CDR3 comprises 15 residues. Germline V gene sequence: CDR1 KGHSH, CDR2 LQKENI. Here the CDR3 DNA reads TGTGCCAGCTCACCCCTTCGGCGGGGAACAGATACGCAGTATTTT. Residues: CASSPLRRGTDTQYF.

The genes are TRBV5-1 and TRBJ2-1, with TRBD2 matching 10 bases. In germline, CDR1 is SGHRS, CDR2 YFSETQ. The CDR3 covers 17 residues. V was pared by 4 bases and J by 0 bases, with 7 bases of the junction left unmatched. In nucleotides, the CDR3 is TGCGCCAGCAGCCTGGGACTAGCGAGAACCTCCTACAATGAGCAGTTCTTC. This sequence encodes CASSLGLARTSYNEQFF.

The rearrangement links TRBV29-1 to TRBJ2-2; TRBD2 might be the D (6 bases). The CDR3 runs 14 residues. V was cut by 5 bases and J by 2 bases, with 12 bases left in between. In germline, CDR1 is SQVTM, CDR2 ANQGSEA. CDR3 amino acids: CSVIPGLNTGELFF. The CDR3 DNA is TGCAGCGTTATACCGGGACTTAACACCGGGGAGCTGTTTTTT.

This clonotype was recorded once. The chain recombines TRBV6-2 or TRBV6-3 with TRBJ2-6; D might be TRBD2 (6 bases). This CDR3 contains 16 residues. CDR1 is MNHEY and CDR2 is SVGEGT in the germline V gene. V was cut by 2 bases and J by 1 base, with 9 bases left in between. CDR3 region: CASSYTGESGANVLTF. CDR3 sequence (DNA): TGTGCCAGCAGTTACACGGGGGAGTCTGGGGCCAACGTCCTGACTTTC.

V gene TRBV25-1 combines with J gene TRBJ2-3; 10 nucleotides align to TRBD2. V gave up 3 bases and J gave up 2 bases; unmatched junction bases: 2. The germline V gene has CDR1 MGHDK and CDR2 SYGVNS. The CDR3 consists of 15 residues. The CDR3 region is CASSDTSGITDTQYF. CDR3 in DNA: TGTGCCAGCAGTGATACTAGCGGGATCACAGATACGCAGTATTTT.

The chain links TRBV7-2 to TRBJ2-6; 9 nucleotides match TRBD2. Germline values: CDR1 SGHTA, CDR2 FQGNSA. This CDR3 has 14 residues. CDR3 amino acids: CAGTSRSGANVLTF. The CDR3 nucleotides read TGTGCAGGGACTAGCAGATCCGGGGCCAACGTCCTGACTTTC. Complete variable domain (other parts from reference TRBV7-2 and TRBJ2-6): GAGVSQSPSNKVTEKGKDVELRCDPISGHTALYWYRQSLGQGLEFLIYFQGNSAPDKSGLPSDRFSAERTGGSVSTLTIQRTQQEDSAVYLCAGTSRSGANVLTFGAGSRLTVL.

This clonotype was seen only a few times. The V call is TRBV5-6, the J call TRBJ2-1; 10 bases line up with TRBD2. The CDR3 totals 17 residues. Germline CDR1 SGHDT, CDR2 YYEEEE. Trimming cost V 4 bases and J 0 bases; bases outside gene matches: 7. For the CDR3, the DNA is TGTGCCAGCAGCCCCCTACTAGCGGGGAGCTCCTACAATGAGCAGTTCTTC. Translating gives CASSPLLAGSSYNEQFF.

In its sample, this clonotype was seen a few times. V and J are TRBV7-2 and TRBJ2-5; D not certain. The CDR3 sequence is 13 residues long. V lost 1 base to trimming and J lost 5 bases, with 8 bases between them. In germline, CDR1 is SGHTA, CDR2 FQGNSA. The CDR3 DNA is TGTGCCAGCAGCTTAGGGGGTTCGGAGACCCAGTACTTC. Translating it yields CASSLGGSETQYF.

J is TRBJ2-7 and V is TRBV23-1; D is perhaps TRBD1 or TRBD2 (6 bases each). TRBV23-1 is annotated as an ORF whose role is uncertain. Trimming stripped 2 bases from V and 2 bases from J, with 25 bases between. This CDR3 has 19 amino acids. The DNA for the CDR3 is TGCGCCAGCAGTCAAGCGGGAAAGGGGGGCCTGGGGTGCCCCTACGAGCAGTACTTC. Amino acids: CASSQAGKGGLGCPYEQYF.

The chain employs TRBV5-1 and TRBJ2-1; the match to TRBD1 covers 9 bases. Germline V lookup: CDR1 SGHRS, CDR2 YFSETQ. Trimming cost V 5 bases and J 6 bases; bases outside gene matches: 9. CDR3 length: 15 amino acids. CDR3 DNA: TGCGCCAGCAGTTTTCCGGGACAGGGCCGCAATGAGCAGTTCTTC. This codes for CASSFPGQGRNEQFF.

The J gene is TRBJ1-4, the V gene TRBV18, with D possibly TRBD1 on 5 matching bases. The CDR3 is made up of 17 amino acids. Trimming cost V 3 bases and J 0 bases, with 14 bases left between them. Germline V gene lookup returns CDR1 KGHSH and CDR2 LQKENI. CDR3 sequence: CASSPGAPGATNEKLFF. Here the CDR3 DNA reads TGTGCCAGCTCACCCGGGGCCCCTGGGGCAACTAATGAAAAACTGTTTTTT. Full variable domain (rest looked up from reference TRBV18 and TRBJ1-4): NAGVMQNPRHLVRRRGQEARLRCSPMKGHSHVYWYRQLPEEGLKFMVYLQKENIIDESGMPKERFSAEFPKEGPSILRIQQVVRGDSAAYFCASSPGAPGATNEKLFFGSGTQLSVL.

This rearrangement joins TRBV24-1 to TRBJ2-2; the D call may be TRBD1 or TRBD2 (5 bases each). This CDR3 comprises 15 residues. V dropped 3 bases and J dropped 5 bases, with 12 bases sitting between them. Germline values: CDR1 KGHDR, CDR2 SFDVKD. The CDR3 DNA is TGTGCCACCAGTGATCCCGGGACCCCAACCGGGGAGCTGTTTTTT. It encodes CATSDPGTPTGELFF.

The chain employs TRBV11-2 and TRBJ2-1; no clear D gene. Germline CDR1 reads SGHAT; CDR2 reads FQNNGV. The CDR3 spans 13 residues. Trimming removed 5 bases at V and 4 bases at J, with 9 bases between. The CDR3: CASSHPGYNEQFF. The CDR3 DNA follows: TGTGCCAGCAGCCACCCCGGTTACAATGAGCAGTTCTTC.

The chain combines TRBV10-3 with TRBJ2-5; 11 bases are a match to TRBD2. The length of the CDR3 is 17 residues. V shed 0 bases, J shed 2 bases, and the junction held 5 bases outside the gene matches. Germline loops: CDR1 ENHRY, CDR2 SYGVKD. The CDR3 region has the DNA TGTGCCATCAGTGAGTCCGCTAGCGGGGGGCAGCAAGAGACCCAGTACTTC. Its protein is CAISESASGGQQETQYF.

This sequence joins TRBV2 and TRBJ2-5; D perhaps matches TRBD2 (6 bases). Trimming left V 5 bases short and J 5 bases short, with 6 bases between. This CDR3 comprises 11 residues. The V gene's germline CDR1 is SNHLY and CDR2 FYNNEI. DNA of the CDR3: TGTGCCAGCAGTCGGGAGGAGACCCAGTACTTC. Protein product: CASSREETQYF.

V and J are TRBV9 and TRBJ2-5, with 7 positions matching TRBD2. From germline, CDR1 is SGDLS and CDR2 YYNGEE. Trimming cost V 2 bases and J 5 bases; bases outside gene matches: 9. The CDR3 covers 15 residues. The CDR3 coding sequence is TGTGCCAGCAGCGTGCTAACGGGAGGAAGGGAGACCCAGTACTTC. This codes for CASSVLTGGRETQYF.

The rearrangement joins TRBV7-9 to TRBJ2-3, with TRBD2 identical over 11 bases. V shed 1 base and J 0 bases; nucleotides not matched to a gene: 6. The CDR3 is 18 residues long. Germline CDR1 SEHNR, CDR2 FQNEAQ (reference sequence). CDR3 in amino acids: CASSLGFGTSGSTDTQYF. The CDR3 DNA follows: TGTGCCAGCAGCTTAGGTTTTGGGACTAGCGGAAGCACAGATACGCAGTATTTT.

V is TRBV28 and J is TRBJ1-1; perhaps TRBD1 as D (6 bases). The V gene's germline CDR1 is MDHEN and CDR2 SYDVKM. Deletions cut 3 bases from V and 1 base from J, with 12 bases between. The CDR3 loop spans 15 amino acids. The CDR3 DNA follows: TGTGCCAGCAGTTTGGACAGCGGGGCGAACACTGAAGCTTTCTTT. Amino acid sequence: CASSLDSGANTEAFF.

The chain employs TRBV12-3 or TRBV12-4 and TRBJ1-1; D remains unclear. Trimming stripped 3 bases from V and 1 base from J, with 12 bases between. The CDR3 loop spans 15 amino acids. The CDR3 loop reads CASSFPLGRNTEAFF. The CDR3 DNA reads TGTGCCAGCAGTTTCCCACTGGGCCGGAACACTGAAGCTTTCTTT.